This TCR beta chain appears in the sequencing data of a study of post-analysis software for immune sequencing data. Study overall: Some patients lacked subtype; others had relapsing-remitting, secondary progressive or progressive-relapsing disease. Study-wide points: Compared against controls, patients with multiple sclerosis displayed significantly lower normalized Chao1 diversity. Samples made in the same batch grouped tightly together by F measure. In patients, TRBV5-6, TRBV5-1 and TRBV20-1 belonged to five TRBV segments found more frequently than in controls.

In regard to this clonotype: Its antigen remains unidentified. The junction does not match germline at one end; this may be a read error.

Germline V gene data show CDR1 as SQVTM and CDR2 as ANQGSEA. The CDR3 length is 17 residues. Unique molecular identifiers featured in each of the TCR beta cDNA libraries. Around 500,000 cDNA molecules were obtained from approximately 0.91 to 9.4 million T cells. TCRdb itself ran the PCR reads through MiXCR, one entry per CDR3 protein. The data show about 820,000 distinct CDR3 sequences, roughly 50% seen once. Specimen: blood. The receptor was isolated from a girl between 10 and 17 years old with multiple sclerosis. V and J are TRBV29-1 and TRBJ2-1; TRBD2 aligns across 9 bases. Here the CDR3 DNA reads TGCAGCGTTGGGGGGCTAGCGGGGACCAGCTCCTACAATGAGCGGTTCTTC. It is translated as CSVGGLAGTSSYNERFF.